The 23 T cell receptor beta chains listed next were all sequenced from one sample in a study of blood T cell repertoires in COVID-19 (dated by TCRdb to 2019 to 2021). Library construction relied on the immunoSEQ multiplex PCR assay. TCRdb stores this immuneACCESS table with in-frame sequences only. Part of the clones is absent; in the studies checked, under half of the shortfall reflects unresolved V genes, and no reason is known for the rest. This sample lists fewer than 500,000 clones; around 89% were detected once. 4% to 5.5% of the sample lies in the top ten. Sequenced input: peripheral blood. These receptors were obtained from a woman aged 30 to 39 with acute or convalescent COVID-19.

V gene TRBV10-1 combines with J gene TRBJ1-6, with 7 bases identical to TRBD1. Looked up from germline, CDR1 is WNHNN and CDR2 is SYGVQD (reference sequence). Unmatched junction bases numbered 22, after V lost 7 bases and J lost 7 bases. This CDR3 comprises 19 residues. DNA for the CDR3: TGCGCCAGCAAGTGGAGTCACCGGGACAGAAGGCATCGGAATTCACCCCTCCACTTT. It encodes CASKWSHRDRRHRNSPLHF.

J is TRBJ1-6 and V is TRBV2, with D maybe TRBD1 (5 bases). Trimming cost V 2 bases and J 7 bases, with 6 bases left between them. From germline, CDR1 is SNHLY and CDR2 FYNNEI. CDR3 length: 13 amino acids. The CDR3 protein is CASSEQGNSPLHF. CDR3 in DNA: TGTGCCAGCAGTGAACAGGGAAATTCACCCCTCCACTTT.

The chain has TRBV18 and TRBJ1-2, with 10 bases lining up with TRBD1. The CDR3 sequence is 14 residues long. Germline trimming cut 3 bases from V and 3 bases from J; bases unmatched to any gene: 1. Germline V gene sequence: CDR1 KGHSH, CDR2 LQKENI. The CDR3 here is CASSPGQGYYGYTF. The CDR3 nucleotides read TGTGCCAGCTCACCGGGACAGGGGTACTATGGCTACACCTTC.

The chain has TRBV15 and TRBJ1-1; no definite D call. Germline lookup yields CDR1 LNHNV and CDR2 YYDKDF (reference sequence). CDR3 length: 13 amino acids. V lost 5 bases and J 6 bases, leaving 13 bases between the germline ends. CDR3 protein: CATSGGPAAEAFF. The CDR3, as DNA: TGTGCCACCAGCGGAGGGCCCGCCGCTGAAGCTTTCTTT.

The chain couples TRBV5-4 to TRBJ2-7, with TRBD2 matching 13 bases. Germline V gene lookup returns CDR1 SGHNT and CDR2 YYREEE (reference sequence). The J segment lost 4 bases and the V segment lost 4 bases, leaving 8 bases of the junction unmatched. The CDR3 covers 16 residues. The CDR3 reads CASSGGGTSGIYEQYF. Written as DNA, the CDR3 is TGTGCCAGCAGCGGCGGGGGGACTAGCGGGATTTACGAGCAGTACTTC. Combining the CDR3 with reference TRBV5-4 and TRBJ2-7 gives the whole variable domain ETGVTQSPTHLIKTRGQQVTLRCSSQSGHNTVSWYQQALGQGPQFIFQYYREEENGRGNFPPRFSGLQFPNYSSELNVNALELDDSALYLCASSGGGTSGIYEQYFGPGTRLTVT.

The chain links TRBV18 to TRBJ1-3; TRBD1 aligns across 7 bases. Germline values: CDR1 KGHSH, CDR2 LQKENI. The junction had 6 bases not matched to a gene; V was cut back by 4 bases and J by 0 bases. CDR3 length: 16 residues. For the CDR3, the DNA is TGTGCCAGCTCACTGGGACAGTCAGGCTCTGGAAACACCATATATTTT. Translation: CASSLGQSGSGNTIYF.

This clone was detected only once. The chain has TRBV11-2 and TRBJ2-3, with TRBD2 matching 8 bases. Germline assignment: CDR1 SGHAT and CDR2 FQNNGV. The V segment lost 5 bases and the J segment 2 bases; nucleotides outside the gene matches: 6. The length of the CDR3 is 15 residues. DNA of the CDR3: TGTGCCAGCAGCGGAAGCGGGGGAGACACAGATACGCAGTATTTT. Its translation is CASSGSGGDTDTQYF.

V gene TRBV4-1 combines with J gene TRBJ2-7; D unresolved. The germline V and J ends were trimmed by 1 base and 3 bases, with 10 bases remaining between them. Germline V gene sequence: CDR1 MGHRA, CDR2 YSYEKL. The CDR3 extends over 14 amino acids. CDR3 bases: TGCGCCAGCAGCCAAGGCGGAAGATTCTACGAGCAGTACTTC. This sequence encodes CASSQGGRFYEQYF.

The gene calls are TRBV30 and TRBJ2-6; D is perhaps TRBD2 (5 bases). The CDR3 contains 16 residues. In germline, CDR1 is GTSNPN, CDR2 SVGIG (reference sequence). V lost 0 bases and J 2 bases, leaving 11 bases between the germline ends. In DNA form, the CDR3 reads TGTGCCTGGAGTGTACCAGCGGTCGCTGGGGCCAACGTCCTGACTTTC. Its protein is CAWSVPAVAGANVLTF.

V usage is TRBV2 and J usage is TRBJ2-5; maybe TRBD1 (6 bases). Germline values: CDR1 SNHLY, CDR2 FYNNEI. This CDR3 spans 16 amino acids. V was trimmed by 5 bases and J by 4 bases, leaving 20 bases between them. The CDR3: CASSLTKIGGGETQYF. CDR3 bases: TGTGCCAGCAGTCTGACAAAGATTGGGGGCGGAGAGACCCAGTACTTC.

J is TRBJ2-7 and V is TRBV19; 7 bases agree with TRBD1. Trimming took 2 bases from V and 3 from J; bases not matched to a gene: 7. The germline V gene encodes CDR1 LNHDA and CDR2 SQIVND (reference sequence). The CDR3 has 15 residues. The chain's CDR3 is CASSIKTGWYYEQYF. In DNA form, the CDR3 reads TGTGCCAGTAGTATAAAGACAGGGTGGTACTACGAGCAGTACTTC.

The genes are TRBV5-1 and TRBJ2-6; D remains unclear. CDR3 length: 16 residues. Trimming shortened V by 0 bases and J by 0 bases, and 7 bases separated the two germline ends. The germline CDR1 and CDR2 sequences are SGHRS and YFSETQ. This chain's CDR3 is CASSLGGSSGANVLTF. CDR3 nucleotides: TGCGCCAGCAGCTTGGGAGGCAGCTCTGGGGCCAACGTCCTGACTTTC.

This clone was picked up one time. The chain links TRBV18 to TRBJ2-3, with 7 bases lining up with TRBD2. Trimming took 2 bases from V and 3 from J; bases not matched to a gene: 2. This CDR3 region has 14 residues. Germline V gene sequence: CDR1 KGHSH, CDR2 LQKENI. This chain's CDR3 is CASSPGLGTDTQYF. CDR3 DNA sequence: TGTGCCAGCTCACCAGGACTAGGAACAGATACGCAGTATTTT.

The CDR3, as DNA: TGTGCCAGCAGCTTGACAGGGAGGGACTATGGCTACACCTTC. It translates to CASSLTGRDYGYTF. The V and J genes are TRBV5-6 and TRBJ1-2; TRBD1 is a possible D gene (6 bases). The CDR3 is 14 amino acids. Germline V gives CDR1 SGHDT, CDR2 YYEEEE. V lost 1 base to trimming and J lost 3 bases, with 10 bases between them.

The rearrangement joins TRBV2 to TRBJ1-5, with D possibly TRBD1 on 5 matching bases. Deletions cut 6 bases from V and 0 bases from J, with 9 bases between. Germline V CDR1 and CDR2: SNHLY, FYNNEI. The CDR3 contains 14 residues. CDR3 nucleotides: TGTGCCAGCAGGGGGGGGTTTAGCAATCAGCCCCAGCATTTT. It translates to CASRGGFSNQPQHF.

This chain uses TRBV3-1 (or the pseudogene TRBV3-2) with TRBJ2-1, with TRBD2 matching over 9 bases. The germline V gene encodes CDR1 LGHDT and CDR2 YNNKEL (reference sequence). The CDR3 covers 12 residues. After removal of 2 bases from V and 10 bases from J, the junction contained 0 bases not matched to a gene. CDR3 DNA: TGTGCCAGCAGCCAACTAGCGGGGGAGCAGTTCTTC. This translates into CASSQLAGEQFF.

The V call is TRBV5-4, the J call TRBJ2-3; D is possibly TRBD2 (6 bases). In germline, CDR1 is SGHNT, CDR2 YYREEE (reference sequence). Trimming left V 4 bases short and J 3 bases short, with 18 bases between. The CDR3 has 16 residues. In DNA, the CDR3 is TGTGCCAGCAGCCCCGCGCGGCGGGGCAATACAGATACGCAGTATTTT. It codes for CASSPARRGNTDTQYF. Together with reference TRBV5-4 and TRBJ2-3, the CDR3 gives the full variable domain: ETGVTQSPTHLIKTRGQQVTLRCSSQSGHNTVSWYQQALGQGPQFIFQYYREEENGRGNFPPRFSGLQFPNYSSELNVNALELDDSALYLCASSPARRGNTDTQYFGPGTRLTVL.

The sample holds a few counts of this clone. This chain uses TRBV4-1 with TRBJ1-6, with D unclear. Per germline, CDR1 MGHRA and CDR2 YSYEKL. There are 16 residues in the CDR3. V lost 0 bases and J 7 bases, leaving 13 bases between the germline ends. CDR3 amino acids: CASSQDWATRNSPLHF. In nucleotides, the CDR3 is TGCGCCAGCAGCCAAGATTGGGCAACGCGAAATTCACCCCTCCACTTT.

V gene TRBV9 combines with J gene TRBJ1-6; 9 bases are shared with TRBD1. This CDR3 comprises 14 residues. CDR1 and CDR2 from the germline V gene are SGDLS and YYNGEE. J was trimmed by 12 bases and V by 3 bases; bases with no gene match: 7. This chain's CDR3 is CASSGTGGREPLHF. In DNA, the CDR3 is TGTGCCAGCAGCGGTACAGGGGGCCGTGAACCCCTCCACTTT.

The V call is TRBV10-1, the J call TRBJ2-7; D possibly corresponds to TRBD1 (6 bases). V was pared by 4 bases and J by 0 bases, with 16 bases between. Looked up from germline, CDR1 is WNHNN and CDR2 is SYGVQD (reference sequence). CDR3 length: 16 residues. CDR3 bases: TGCGCCAGCAGTGGGGGGCCAGGGGTTGGCTCCTACGAGCAGTACTTC. Protein: CASSGGPGVGSYEQYF.

The rearrangement links TRBV6-5 to TRBJ1-5; no clear D gene. Per the germline V gene, CDR1 is MNHEY and CDR2 is SVGAGI. The CDR3 extends over 15 amino acids. With 6 bases removed from V and 1 base from J, the gap between germline ends came to 13 bases. The CDR3 sequence is CASSQEVGSNQPQHF. The CDR3 region has the DNA TGTGCCAGCAGCCAAGAGGTCGGCAGCAATCAGCCCCAGCATTTT.

The J gene is TRBJ1-4, the V gene TRBV2; the D is unclear. This CDR3 contains 13 residues. Per the germline V gene, CDR1 is SNHLY and CDR2 is FYNNEI. V gave up 4 bases and J gave up 1 base, with 4 bases separating them. CDR3 DNA: TGTGCCAGCAGTGGAGGAACTAATGAAAAACTGTTTTTT. Translation gives CASSGGTNEKLFF.

For the CDR3, the DNA is TGTGCCAGCAGCTCCCCAGAGGACAGGAATGGCTACACCTTC. This sequence encodes CASSSPEDRNGYTF. The V call is TRBV7-9, the J call TRBJ1-2, with 7 bases fitting TRBD1. V was clipped by 4 bases and J by 6 bases; unmatched bases: 8. The CDR3 spans 14 residues. Germline values: CDR1 SEHNR, CDR2 FQNEAQ (reference sequence).